These T cell receptor beta chains were read from a single sample in a study of T cells expressing NK-cell markers. TCRdb reprocessed the 5' RACE reads, with one entry per CDR3 protein and no DNA. The sample totals approximately 440,000 distinct CDR3 sequences. The sequenced sample was blood T cells: a sorted CD56 or NKG2C T cell subset, CD4+ or CD8+ T cells, or bulk PBMC T cells (not recorded which). These TCRs come from a woman between 50 and 59 years old in good health. CDR3s include the opening cysteine and the closing phenylalanine or tryptophan.

CDR3aa,v_gene,j_gene
CASSLADRGHEQYF,TRBV12-3/TRBV12-4,TRBJ2-7
CASSQQGEVSPLHF,TRBV12-3/TRBV12-4,TRBJ1-6
CSVGGQLYEQYF,TRBV29-1,TRBJ2-7
CARTGQGLSYGYTF,TRBV30,TRBJ1-2
CASSLQRRSYEQYF,TRBV4-2,TRBJ2-7
CASSLYGARSPLHF,TRBV7-8,TRBJ1-6
CASSLVGTGGIYEQYF,TRBV5-1,TRBJ2-7
CAISESIAGNTGELFF,TRBV10-3,TRBJ2-2
CASSVEVELGEQYF,TRBV9,TRBJ2-7
CSVEEAGMITGELFF,TRBV29-1,TRBJ2-2
CASRKTGVSGANVLTF,TRBV12-3/TRBV12-4,TRBJ2-6
CASSLTRGRRTQYF,TRBV12-3/TRBV12-4,TRBJ2-5
CASSRWGPNEQFF,TRBV27,TRBJ2-1
CASSWVPGDSPLHF,TRBV5-1,TRBJ1-6
CASSGPLELFF,TRBV11-3,TRBJ2-2
CAPTPSGRAVGEQFF,TRBV7-9,TRBJ2-1
CASSLGLAGFDEQFF,TRBV11-2,TRBJ2-1
CASSTPPSGGPYNEQFF,TRBV3-1,TRBJ2-1
CASSEELRRETQYF,TRBV10-1,TRBJ2-5
CASSYGQLQETQYF,TRBV5-1,TRBJ2-5
CASSLDLALAKNIQYF,TRBV7-2,TRBJ2-4
CASSQEGSELDTQYF,TRBV4-1,TRBJ2-3
CASRKGGQGFYEQYF,TRBV7-9,TRBJ2-7
CASSLDRYTGELFF,TRBV5-5,TRBJ2-2
CASKARPRDGGNTIYF,TRBV12-3/TRBV12-4,TRBJ1-3
CASTKGQLYEQYF,TRBV6-2/TRBV6-3,TRBJ2-7
CASSKGLAGVLGELFF,TRBV5-8,TRBJ2-2
CASSKLQGVGNTIYF,TRBV4-1,TRBJ1-3